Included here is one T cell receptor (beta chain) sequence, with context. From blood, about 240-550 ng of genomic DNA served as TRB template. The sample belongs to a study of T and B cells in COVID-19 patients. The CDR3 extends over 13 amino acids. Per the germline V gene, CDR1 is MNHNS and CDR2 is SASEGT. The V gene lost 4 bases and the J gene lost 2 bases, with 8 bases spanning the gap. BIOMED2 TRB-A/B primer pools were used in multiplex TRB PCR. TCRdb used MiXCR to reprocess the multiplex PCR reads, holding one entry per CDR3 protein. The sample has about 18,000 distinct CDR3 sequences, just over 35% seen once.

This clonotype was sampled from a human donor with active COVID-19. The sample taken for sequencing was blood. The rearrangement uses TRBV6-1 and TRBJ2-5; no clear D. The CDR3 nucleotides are TGTGCCAGCAGTGGAACAGTTCAAGAGACCCAGTACTTC. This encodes CASSGTVQETQYF.